This T cell receptor beta chain derives from a study of a mutant IDH1 vaccine in newly diagnosed glioma. Study in general: At weeks 1, 3, 5, 7, 11, 15, 19 and 23, patients received a vaccination, eight in all. Vaccinations were initiated 4-6 weeks following radiotherapy alone, or were given together with temozolomide cycles. It was radiotherapy, temozolomide, or both that patients received previously, with most receiving both.

Clones were read by immunoSEQ multiplex PCR, and TCRdb kept only the in-frame ones, dropping some. The table shows roughly 34,000 clones, with 80% to 90% occurring only once. Time point described: week 5, during vaccination. Vaccination comprised doses that each held 300 ug of mutant IDH1 20-mer peptide, plus topical imiquimod. Each donor presented with a new WHO grade 3 or 4 astrocytoma that tested IDH1-mutant and showed ATRX loss. Turning to this clone: What it recognizes is unknown.

The CDR3 has 13 amino acids. V was clipped by 0 bases and J by 6 bases, with 9 bases between them. The V gene's germline CDR1 is KGHSH and CDR2 LQKENI. The chain uses TRBV18 and TRBJ2-7; no definite D call. The sequencing used PBMCs, collected from a glioma patient whose treatment included an IDH1 peptide vaccine. This clonotype was sampled from a man in his fifties or sixties with glioma. In DNA, the CDR3 is TGTGCCAGCTCACCACCTCAGGCATTCGAGCAGTACTTC. Translation: CASSPPQAFEQYF.